The 27 T cell receptor beta chains listed next were all sequenced from one sample in a study of T cell responses to AZD1222 COVID-19 vaccine. This table comes from immunoSEQ multiplex PCR, and its TCRdb copy is limited to in-frame clones, with some not included. This sample has approximately 110,000 clones, with approximately 96% found just once. The sequencing here drew on peripheral blood, taken on day 0 of AZD1222 vaccination. All receptors derive from an adult in good health.

This chain links TRBV19 with TRBJ2-1; TRBD2 matches at 11 bases. V was pared by 8 bases and J by 1 base, with 16 bases of the junction left unmatched. The CDR3 runs 19 residues. Germline V lookup: CDR1 LNHDA, CDR2 SQIVND (reference sequence). This CDR3 reads CASSGSGRAWVRSYNEQFF. In DNA, the CDR3 is TGTGCCAGTTCTGGTAGCGGGAGGGCTTGGGTAAGGTCCTACAATGAGCAGTTCTTC.

The chain joins TRBV4-1 to TRBJ2-1, with TRBD2 matching 13 bases. Germline CDR1 reads MGHRA; CDR2 reads YSYEKL. V dropped 1 base and J dropped 5; count of bases not matched to a gene: 5. This CDR3 is built from 17 residues. The CDR3 region has the DNA TGCGCCAGCAGCCAAGCGGACGGGACTAGCGGGAACAATGAGCAGTTCTTC. This encodes CASSQADGTSGNNEQFF.

This clone was counted a single time. This sequence joins TRBV6-5 and TRBJ1-6; 10 bases agree with TRBD1. Germline CDR1 is MNHEY and CDR2 is SVGAGI. After removal of 6 bases from V and 10 bases from J, the junction contained 6 bases not matched to a gene. The CDR3 length is 14 residues. CDR3 in amino acids: CASRRGTGESPLHF. Written as DNA, the CDR3 is TGTGCCAGCAGAAGGGGGACAGGGGAATCACCCCTCCACTTT.

The CDR3: CASSTLGAANYGYTF. CDR3 coding DNA: TGTGCCAGCAGCACCCTAGGGGCCGCTAACTATGGCTACACCTTC. The chain couples TRBV7-9 to TRBJ1-2, with D tentatively TRBD1 (5 bases). The CDR3 consists of 15 residues. In germline, CDR1 is SEHNR, CDR2 FQNEAQ (reference sequence). Trimming cost V 5 bases and J 0 bases, with 13 bases left between them.

The rearrangement uses TRBV3-1 (or the pseudogene TRBV3-2) and TRBJ2-3; unclear D gene. The germline CDR1 and CDR2 sequences are LGHDT and YNNKEL (reference sequence). The CDR3 extends over 14 amino acids. V lost 0 bases to trimming and J lost 6 bases, with 10 bases between them. In nucleotides, the CDR3 is TGTGCCAGCAGCCAAGATCGGCCCACCGATACGCAGTATTTT. Protein sequence: CASSQDRPTDTQYF.

The J gene is TRBJ1-1, the V gene TRBV6-1; 8 nucleotides align to TRBD1. Germline V lookup: CDR1 MNHNS, CDR2 SASEGT. This CDR3 contains 16 residues. Unmatched junction bases numbered 11, after V lost 3 bases and J lost 5 bases. This CDR3 reads CASSDWVGTGDTEAFF. The CDR3 DNA reads TGTGCCAGCAGTGATTGGGTCGGGACAGGAGATACTGAAGCTTTCTTT.

This chain uses TRBV28 with TRBJ1-2, with D unclear. V lost 7 bases to trimming and J lost 7 bases, with 19 bases between them. From germline, CDR1 is MDHEN and CDR2 SYDVKM. The CDR3 runs 14 residues. CDR3 sequence reads: CASMPGFSSGGYTF. CDR3 DNA: TGTGCCAGCATGCCAGGATTTAGTTCTGGTGGCTACACCTTC.

The chain employs TRBV30 and TRBJ2-7; D is uncertain. The CDR3 is 12 amino acids. The V gene's germline CDR1 is GTSNPN and CDR2 SVGIG (reference sequence). V lost 5 bases and J 2 bases, leaving 10 bases between the germline ends. The CDR3 loop reads CAWSVNPYEQYF. The CDR3 nucleotides are TGTGCCTGGTCAGTCAATCCCTACGAGCAGTACTTC.

This rearrangement joins TRBV11-2 to TRBJ1-5; 7 bases agree with TRBD1. CDR1 is SGHAT, CDR2 FQNNGV, per germline. The V and J ends lost 3 bases and 5 bases, in that order; junction bases with no gene match: 7. There are 15 residues in the CDR3. The CDR3 nucleotides are TGTGCCAGCAGCTTGGGACAGCAGAGGGATCAGCCCCAGCATTTT. Protein sequence: CASSLGQQRDQPQHF.

This chain joins TRBV7-3 and TRBJ1-1; D unresolved. Germline V gene lookup returns CDR1 SGHTA and CDR2 FQGTGA. There are 15 residues in the CDR3. V was pared by 5 bases and J by 0 bases, with 13 bases between. The CDR3 sequence: CASSPHSVLNTEAFF. In DNA form, the CDR3 reads TGTGCCAGCAGCCCCCACAGTGTCCTGAACACTGAAGCTTTCTTT.

J is TRBJ1-6 and V is TRBV28, with TRBD1 matching over 7 bases. Germline V gene data show CDR1 as MDHEN and CDR2 as SYDVKM. Trimming cost V 6 bases and J 9 bases; bases outside gene matches: 20. The length of the CDR3 is 18 residues. This chain's CDR3 is CASSNKIGQDLGASPLHF. CDR3 in DNA: TGTGCCAGCAGCAATAAAATCGGACAGGACCTAGGGGCTTCACCCCTCCACTTT.

The V call is TRBV12-5, the J call TRBJ2-7, with TRBD1 matching over 8 bases. Per the germline V gene, CDR1 is LGHNT and CDR2 is FRNRAP. The V gene end was trimmed by 6 bases and the J gene end by 2 bases; junction bases not matched to a gene: 6. The CDR3 length is 14 residues. CDR3 nucleotide sequence: TGTGCTAGTGGAAAGGGACAGGCGGCCTACGAGCAGTACTTC. Protein: CASGKGQAAYEQYF.

The chain employs TRBV7-6 and TRBJ1-2; D is unclear. Germline V gene sequence: CDR1 SGHVS, CDR2 FNYEAQ. The V end was cut by 2 bases, the J end by 1 base, with 8 bases between. The CDR3 covers 14 residues. This chain's CDR3 is CASSLSDRNYGYTF. The CDR3 DNA is TGTGCCAGCAGCTTAAGCGACCGTAACTATGGCTACACCTTC.

The gene calls are TRBV19 and TRBJ2-1; 13 bases match TRBD2. The germline V gene encodes CDR1 LNHDA and CDR2 SQIVND (reference sequence). There are 17 residues in the CDR3. V was clipped by 5 bases and J by 4 bases; unmatched bases: 8. In DNA, the CDR3 is TGTGCCAGTAGTCCCGGACTAGCGGGAGTGTCATACAATGAGCAGTTCTTC. It codes for CASSPGLAGVSYNEQFF.

J is TRBJ1-5 and V is TRBV6-2 or TRBV6-3; D unresolved. This CDR3 is built from 17 residues. The V end was cut by 5 bases, the J end by 5 bases, with 22 bases between. Germline loops: CDR1 MNHEY, CDR2 SVGEGT. The CDR3 nucleotides read TGTGCCAGCAGTCCCCAGATTGGACCCCTAAGGGATCAGCCCCAGCATTTT. It specifies CASSPQIGPLRDQPQHF.

The V gene is TRBV28, the J gene TRBJ1-1; 7 bases line up with TRBD1. This CDR3 has 16 residues. The ends lost 3 bases at V and 4 bases at J; junction bases unmatched: 11. Germline CDR1 is MDHEN and CDR2 is SYDVKM. DNA of the CDR3: TGTGCCAGCAGTTTTGGATTCCGACAGGGTCTCACTGAAGCTTTCTTT. It specifies CASSFGFRQGLTEAFF.

This clone is a singleton in its sample. The gene calls are TRBV6-5 and TRBJ1-1, with a tentative D call TRBD1 (5 bases). Germline CDR1 is MNHEY and CDR2 is SVGAGI. The V end lost 6 bases, the J end lost 3 bases, and 17 bases lay between the germline ends. The CDR3 contains 15 residues. CDR3 region: CASRDDSTGHTEAFF. CDR3 in DNA: TGTGCCAGCAGGGACGACAGTACAGGTCACACTGAAGCTTTCTTT.

The chain has TRBV13 and TRBJ2-1; 7 bases fit TRBD1. V trimming: 5 bases; J trimming: 5 bases; junction bases outside the gene matches: 9. Germline loops: CDR1 PRHDT, CDR2 FYEKMQ (reference sequence). The CDR3 has 15 residues. CDR3 protein: CASSTTQGVNNEQFF. The CDR3 bases are TGTGCCAGCAGCACCACGCAGGGGGTTAACAATGAGCAGTTCTTC.

CDR3 protein: CASSFTGDRQPQHF. The CDR3 nucleotides read TGTGCCAGCAGTTTCACAGGGGATCGTCAGCCCCAGCATTTT. The chain combines TRBV27 with TRBJ1-5; 7 nucleotides line up with TRBD1. J was trimmed by 6 bases and V by 3 bases; bases with no gene match: 5. The CDR3 consists of 14 residues. The germline gives CDR1 MNHEY, CDR2 SMNVEV (reference sequence).

This clone was seen a handful of times. This chain links TRBV6-5 with TRBJ1-1, with D unresolved. Trimming removed 4 bases from V and 1 base from J, with 4 bases in between. Germline CDR1 and CDR2: MNHEY and SVGAGI. This CDR3 contains 12 residues. The CDR3 protein is CASSFRNTEAFF. The CDR3 DNA sequence: TGTGCCAGCAGTTTCAGGAACACTGAAGCTTTCTTT.

The chain joins TRBV19 to TRBJ2-7, with 7 bases aligning to TRBD2. Looked up from germline, CDR1 is LNHDA and CDR2 is SQIVND (reference sequence). This CDR3 has 15 amino acids. The V gene end was trimmed by 3 bases and the J gene end by 6 bases; junction bases not matched to a gene: 11. The DNA of the CDR3 is TGTGCCAGTAGTATCATTCTGGCGGGAGTGGTCGAGCAGTACTTC. Its protein product is CASSIILAGVVEQYF.

The chain employs TRBV6-5 and TRBJ2-3; D gene unclear. This CDR3 comprises 12 residues. V was cut by 7 bases and J by 9 bases, with 14 bases left in between. Per germline, CDR1 MNHEY and CDR2 SVGAGI. In DNA form, the CDR3 reads TGTGCCAGCACCCAAGCTAGAGGAACGCAGTATTTT. Translated: CASTQARGTQYF.

The V call is TRBV6-2 or TRBV6-3, the J call TRBJ2-1, with D perhaps TRBD1 (6 bases). Germline V CDR1 and CDR2: MNHEY, SVGEGT. This CDR3 region has 15 residues. V gave up 0 bases and J gave up 7 bases, with 13 bases separating them. The CDR3 region has the DNA TGTGCCAGCAGTTACTCGCACAGGGTTGGGAATGAGCAGTTCTTC. Translation: CASSYSHRVGNEQFF.

The V and J genes are TRBV28 and TRBJ1-5, with a tentative D call TRBD1 (6 bases). This CDR3 spans 15 amino acids. Per germline, CDR1 MDHEN and CDR2 SYDVKM. Trimming removed 5 bases from V and 3 bases from J, with 14 bases in between. Here the CDR3 reads CASSPGGAYNQPQHF. CDR3 sequence (DNA): TGTGCCAGCAGTCCCGGGGGCGCCTACAATCAGCCCCAGCATTTT.

This chain links TRBV18 with TRBJ1-1; no reliable D call. Germline CDR1 reads KGHSH; CDR2 reads LQKENI. With 4 bases removed from V and 1 base from J, the gap between germline ends came to 16 bases. CDR3 length: 16 amino acids. The CDR3 region has the DNA TGTGCCAGCTCACTCTTTGACGCCACGGCGAACACTGAAGCTTTCTTT. Translated, it gives CASSLFDATANTEAFF.

The chain is built from TRBV27 and TRBJ1-2, with D perhaps matching TRBD1 (5 bases). CDR1 MNHEY and CDR2 SMNVEV come from the germline V gene (reference sequence). This CDR3 is 13 amino acids long. The V gene lost 5 bases and the J gene lost 2 bases, with 9 bases spanning the gap. CDR3 amino acids: CASSRAGNYGYTF. In nucleotides, the CDR3 is TGTGCCAGCAGTAGAGCAGGGAACTATGGCTACACCTTC.

The chain recombines TRBV5-4 with TRBJ1-1; D uncertain. This CDR3 spans 15 amino acids. The V and J ends lost 0 bases and 4 bases respectively, with 13 bases between them. CDR1 and CDR2 (germline): SGHNT, YYREEE (reference sequence). The CDR3 region has the DNA TGTGCCAGCAGCTTGGGGGCAGGTGTAGGCACTGAAGCTTTCTTT. Amino acid sequence: CASSLGAGVGTEAFF.